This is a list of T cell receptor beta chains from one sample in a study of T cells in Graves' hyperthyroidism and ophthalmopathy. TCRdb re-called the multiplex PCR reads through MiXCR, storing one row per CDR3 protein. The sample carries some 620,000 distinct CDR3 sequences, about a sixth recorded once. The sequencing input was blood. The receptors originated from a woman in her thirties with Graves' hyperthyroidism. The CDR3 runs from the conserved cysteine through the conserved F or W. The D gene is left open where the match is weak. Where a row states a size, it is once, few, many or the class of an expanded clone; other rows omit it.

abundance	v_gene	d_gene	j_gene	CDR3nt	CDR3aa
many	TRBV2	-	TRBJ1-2	TGTGCCAGCATTCCCTTAAGAGACGGTGGCTACACCTTC	CASIPLRDGGYTF
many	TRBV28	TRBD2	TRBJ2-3	TGTGCCAGCAGTTTTCTAGCGGGAGAGGGGGATACGCAGTATTTT	CASSFLAGEGDTQYF
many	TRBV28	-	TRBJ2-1	TGTGCCAGCAGTTTCCTTAGCGGCGAGCAGTTCTTC	CASSFLSGEQFF
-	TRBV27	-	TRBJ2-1	TGTGCCAGCAGTTTATCCCGACTGGGGCCCGAGCAGTTCTTC	CASSLSRLGPEQFF
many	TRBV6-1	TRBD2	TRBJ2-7	TGTGCCAGCACTAGCGGGAGTTGGGGACGCTCCTACGAGCAGTACTTC	CASTSGSWGRSYEQYF
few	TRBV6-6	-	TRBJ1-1	TGTGCCAGCAGTTACCCCAGTGGGAAGGCTGAAGCTTTCTTT	CASSYPSGKAEAFF
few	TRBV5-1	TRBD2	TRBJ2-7	TGCGCCAGCAGCCCCCGAGGCAGCGGGAGTACCTACGAGCAGTACTTC	CASSPRGSGSTYEQYF
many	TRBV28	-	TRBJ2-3	TGTGCCAGCAGTTCCTCGGGACTTCAAGATACGCAGTATTTT	CASSSSGLQDTQYF
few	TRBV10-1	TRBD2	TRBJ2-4	TGCGCCAGCCCAGGGCAGCGGGAGCGATACGGACCCAAAAACATTCAGTACTTC	CASPGQRERYGPKNIQYF
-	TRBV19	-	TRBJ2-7	TGTGCCAGTAGTATGGGGACTTTATCCTACGAGCAGTACTTC	CASSMGTLSYEQYF
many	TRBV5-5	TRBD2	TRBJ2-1	TGTGCCAGCAGCTTACTAGCGGGAGAGGGTCGTGAGCAGTTCTTC	CASSLLAGEGREQFF
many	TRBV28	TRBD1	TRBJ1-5	TGTGCCAGCAGCCGACAGGGGCCTTATAGCAATCAGCCCCAGCATTTT	CASSRQGPYSNQPQHF
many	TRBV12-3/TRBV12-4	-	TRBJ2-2	TGTGCCAGCCTGGGACTCCAGAACACCGGGGAGCTGTTTTTT	CASLGLQNTGELFF
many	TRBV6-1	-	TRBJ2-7	TGTGCCAGCGGGGAAACAGTCTCCTACGAGCAGTACTTC	CASGETVSYEQYF
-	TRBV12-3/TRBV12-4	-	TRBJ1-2	TGTGCCAGCAACCCCATCGGCTACACCTTC	CASNPIGYTF
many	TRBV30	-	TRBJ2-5	TGTGCCTGGAGTAGTAGGCGGGAGACCCAGTACTTC	CAWSSRRETQYF